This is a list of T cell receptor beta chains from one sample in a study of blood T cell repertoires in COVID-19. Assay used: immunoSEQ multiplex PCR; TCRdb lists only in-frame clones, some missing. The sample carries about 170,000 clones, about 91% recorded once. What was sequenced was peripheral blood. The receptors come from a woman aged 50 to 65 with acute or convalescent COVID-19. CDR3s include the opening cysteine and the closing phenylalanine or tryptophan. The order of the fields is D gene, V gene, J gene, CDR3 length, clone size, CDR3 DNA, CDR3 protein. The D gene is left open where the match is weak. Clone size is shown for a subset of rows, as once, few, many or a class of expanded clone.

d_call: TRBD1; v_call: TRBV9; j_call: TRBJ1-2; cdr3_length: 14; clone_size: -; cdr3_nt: TGTGCCAGCAGCACGAACAGGGGGGAGAATGGCTACACCTTC; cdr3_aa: CASSTNRGENGYTF
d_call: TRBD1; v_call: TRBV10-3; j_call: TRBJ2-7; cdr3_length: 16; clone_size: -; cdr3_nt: TGTGCCATCAGAATTAATGGACAGGGGGCACCAGACGAGCAGTACTTC; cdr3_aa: CAIRINGQGAPDEQYF
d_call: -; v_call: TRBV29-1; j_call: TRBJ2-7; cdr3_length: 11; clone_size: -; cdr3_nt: TGCAGCGTTGAGCGGGGCTACGAGCAGTACTTC; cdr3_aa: CSVERGYEQYF
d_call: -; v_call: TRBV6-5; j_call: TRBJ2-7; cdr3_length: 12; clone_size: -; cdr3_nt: TGTGCCGCCTCTTCAGGGGTCTACGAGCAGTACTTC; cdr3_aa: CAASSGVYEQYF
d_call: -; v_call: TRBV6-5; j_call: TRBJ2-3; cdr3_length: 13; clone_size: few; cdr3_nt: TGTGCCAGCGTGGCGCCAGGTCGTGATACGCAGTATTTT; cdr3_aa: CASVAPGRDTQYF
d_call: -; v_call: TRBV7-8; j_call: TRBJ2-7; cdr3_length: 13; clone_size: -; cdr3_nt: TGTGCCAGCAGCCTTACAGTAGACTACGAGCAGTACTTC; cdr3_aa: CASSLTVDYEQYF
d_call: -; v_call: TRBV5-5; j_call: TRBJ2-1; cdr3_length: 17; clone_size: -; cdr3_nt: TGTGCCAGCAGCTTGGATGTAGGGGCTAGCTCCTACAATGAGCAGTTCTTC; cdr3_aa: CASSLDVGASSYNEQFF
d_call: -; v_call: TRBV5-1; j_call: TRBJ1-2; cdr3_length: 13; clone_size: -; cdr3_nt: TGCGCCAGCAGCCCGGGACACCAATATGGCTACACCTTC; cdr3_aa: CASSPGHQYGYTF
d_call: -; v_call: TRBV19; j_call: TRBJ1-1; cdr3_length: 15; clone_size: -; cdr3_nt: TGTGCCAGTAGTATCGTCGGTATGGGAGACACTGAAGCTTTCTTT; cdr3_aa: CASSIVGMGDTEAFF
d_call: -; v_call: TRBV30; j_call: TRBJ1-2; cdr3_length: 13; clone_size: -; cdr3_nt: TGTGCCCCCTCCCCCGGGGGTGACTATGGCTACACCTTC; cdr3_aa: CAPSPGGDYGYTF
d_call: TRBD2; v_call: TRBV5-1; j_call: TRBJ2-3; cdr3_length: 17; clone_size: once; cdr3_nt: TGCGCCAGCAGCTGGAGGGCTAGCGGGAGTACCACAGATACGCAGTATTTT; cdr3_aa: CASSWRASGSTTDTQYF
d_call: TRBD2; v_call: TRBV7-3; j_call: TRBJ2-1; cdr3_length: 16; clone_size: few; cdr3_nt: TGTGCCAGCAGCTTAATCGGCGGGAGCTCCTACAATGAGCAGTTCTTC; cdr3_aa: CASSLIGGSSYNEQFF
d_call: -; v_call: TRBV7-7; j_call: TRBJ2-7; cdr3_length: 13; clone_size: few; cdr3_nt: TGTGCCAGCAGCTTAGGGTCGTCGGGGGAGCAGTACTTC; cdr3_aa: CASSLGSSGEQYF
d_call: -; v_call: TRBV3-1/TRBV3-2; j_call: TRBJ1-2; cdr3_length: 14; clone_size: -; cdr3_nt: TGTGCCAGCAGCCAAGTGGGGGCCGACTCTGGCTACACCTTC; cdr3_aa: CASSQVGADSGYTF
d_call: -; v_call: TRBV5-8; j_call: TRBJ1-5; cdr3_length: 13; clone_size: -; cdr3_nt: TGTGCCAGCAGCCCGGACGGGGTTCAGCCCCAGCATTTT; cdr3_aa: CASSPDGVQPQHF
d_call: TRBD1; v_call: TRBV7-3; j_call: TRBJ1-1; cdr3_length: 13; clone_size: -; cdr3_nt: TGTGCCAGCAGCCCAGGACAGGGGATCGCAGCTTTCTTT; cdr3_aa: CASSPGQGIAAFF